This T cell receptor (beta chain) is from a study of T cells in Graves' hyperthyroidism and ophthalmopathy. The germline CDR1 and CDR2 sequences are SEHNR and FQNEAQ (reference sequence). The CDR3 length is 17 residues. The V and J ends lost 3 bases and 2 bases, in that order; junction bases with no gene match: 11. In this sample, this clonotype turned up a few times. RNA transcripts served as the template for amplifying TCR beta CDR3 regions. A set of HTBI primers served as the primers for a first-round RT-PCR of the TCR CDR3. TCRdb called the multiplex PCR reads again in MiXCR, with one record for every CDR3 protein. The sample lists fewer than 700,000 distinct CDR3 sequences, about a sixth occurring once.

Sequencing was performed on blood. The chain has TRBV7-9 and TRBJ2-3, with 7 bases lining up with TRBD2. The receptor comes from a young woman with Graves' ophthalmopathy. CDR3 sequence: CASSFVLRETDTDTQYF. CDR3 nucleotide sequence: TGTGCCAGCAGCTTTGTATTGCGGGAGACCGACACAGATACGCAGTATTTT.